This is a list of T cell receptor beta chains from one sample in a study of metastatic and nonmetastatic thyroid tumors. TCRdb re-analyzed the PCR reads through MiXCR. The profile shows some 83,000 clones, around 12% of them singletons. Input material: tumor tissue. Receptor source: a female donor with papillary thyroid cancer or a benign thyroid nodule (not recorded which). Some clones in this sample may be carry-over from other donors' samples. Each CDR3 is given with its conserved first and last residue. A D gene is named only where the DNA matches it firmly. Part of the rows lack a size; the others show once, few, many or a class for expanded clones.

CDR3nt,CDR3aa,abundance,v_gene,d_gene,j_gene
TGTGCCAGCAGTTACTATCCGGGGCTTCAGGTTGATCAGCCCCAACATTTT,CASSYYPGLQVDQPQHF,-,TRBV6-2/TRBV6-3,-,TRBJ1-5
TGTGCCAGCAATTACGTGTGGCGCTACACCTTC,CASNYVWRYTF,many,TRBV6-2/TRBV6-3,-,TRBJ1-2
TGTGCCAGCAGTGAATCCGGGGGCTTGGATGGCTACACCTTC,CASSESGGLDGYTF,many,TRBV2,-,TRBJ1-2
TGTGCCAGCAGTGACTGTGTTGCGCGCGAGCAGTACTTC,CASSDCVAREQYF,many,TRBV6-4,-,TRBJ2-7
TGTGCCAGCAGCCCATCACTAGTGGTCCAAGAGACCCAGTACTTC,CASSPSLVVQETQYF,many,TRBV3-1,-,TRBJ2-5
TGCAGTGCGACGAACAGGGGCCCGGACTATGGCTACACCTTC,CSATNRGPDYGYTF,many,TRBV20-1,TRBD1,TRBJ1-2
TGTGCCAGCAGCAGGACTAGCGCGGCTTTTTACAATGAGCAGTTCTTC,CASSRTSAAFYNEQFF,few,TRBV6-1,TRBD2,TRBJ2-1
TGTGCCAGCAGCACCACAGGGGGCTGGAATTCACCCCTCCACTTT,CASSTTGGWNSPLHF,many,TRBV6-2/TRBV6-3,TRBD1,TRBJ1-6
TGTGCCAGCAGTTACACGACAGCGAATAACTATGGCTACACCTTC,CASSYTTANNYGYTF,-,TRBV6-5,-,TRBJ1-2
TGTGCCACCAGTCTAGGGGGGACTGGCTACACCTTC,CATSLGGTGYTF,many,TRBV24-1,-,TRBJ1-2
TGTGCCAGCACTAGGGGACTAGCGGGAGTAGATACGCAGTATTTT,CASTRGLAGVDTQYF,few,TRBV6-1,TRBD2,TRBJ2-3
TGCGCCAGCAGCTTGGGTCTTACCGGGGAGCTGTTTTTT,CASSLGLTGELFF,many,TRBV5-1,-,TRBJ2-2
TGTGCCAGCAGCGACTCCAGAATCCATGAGCAGTTCTTC,CASSDSRIHEQFF,many,TRBV28,-,TRBJ2-1
TGTGCCAGCAGCCAATCTGGACGTTATCAGCCCCAGCATTTT,CASSQSGRYQPQHF,-,TRBV3-1,-,TRBJ1-5
TGTGCCAGTAGACCAAACCTAGCGGATATCTACAATGAGCAGTTCTTC,CASRPNLADIYNEQFF,many,TRBV19,TRBD2,TRBJ2-1
TGTGCCAGCAGCTCACAGGGGAGGCTTGGCGAGCAGTACTTC,CASSSQGRLGEQYF,many,TRBV11-3,-,TRBJ2-7
TGTGCCAGCAGTACCAGGTACAATGAGCAGTTCTTC,CASSTRYNEQFF,many,TRBV6-1,-,TRBJ2-1
TGTGCCAGCAGCCCGATCGTTTGGGGGTGCCGTGAGTCCACCGACGAGCAGTACTTC,CASSPIVWGCRESTDEQYF,-,TRBV11-1,-,TRBJ2-7
TGTGCCAGCAGCTTCCGGACTAGCGCGGCCTACGAGCAGTACTTC,CASSFRTSAAYEQYF,many,TRBV11-3,TRBD2,TRBJ2-7
TGCGCCAGCAGCTTGGGGGCTAGCGGTTTCACAGATACGCAGTATTTT,CASSLGASGFTDTQYF,many,TRBV5-1,TRBD2,TRBJ2-3
TGTGCCAGCTTGCTCCGGGACGGCCGCAATCGGACCCAGCATTTT,CASLLRDGRNRTQHF,-,TRBV6-1,-,TRBJ1-5
TGTGCTAGCAGCTTGGACCGTGATCAGCCCCAGCATTTT,CASSLDRDQPQHF,many,TRBV7-7,-,TRBJ1-5
TGTGCCAGCAGTGAGCGGGGACCCTTCTACAATGAGCAGTTCTTC,CASSERGPFYNEQFF,many,TRBV2,-,TRBJ2-1
TGTGCCAGTAGTCTTGACAGGGGGAACACCGGGGAGCTGTTTTTT,CASSLDRGNTGELFF,many,TRBV19,TRBD1,TRBJ2-2
TGCGCCAGGTGCTTGTTGGTGGGCTCCTACGAGCAGTACTTC,CARCLLVGSYEQYF,-,TRBV5-1,-,TRBJ2-7
TGCGCCAGCAGCTTAAGGGAGGACTACGAGCAGTACTTC,CASSLREDYEQYF,many,TRBV5-1,-,TRBJ2-7
TGTGCCATCACGCCCACTTCCCTAGCTCTCGGAGATACGCAGTATTTT,CAITPTSLALGDTQYF,few,TRBV10-3,-,TRBJ2-3
TGTGCCAGCAGTGGGGGGGGACAGGGGGCCGTCGCCTACGAGCAGTACTTC,CASSGGGQGAVAYEQYF,many,TRBV6-1,TRBD1,TRBJ2-7
TGTACCAGCAGAACCCCGGGACATACCTCATACGAGCAGTACTTC,CTSRTPGHTSYEQYF,few,TRBV2,-,TRBJ2-7